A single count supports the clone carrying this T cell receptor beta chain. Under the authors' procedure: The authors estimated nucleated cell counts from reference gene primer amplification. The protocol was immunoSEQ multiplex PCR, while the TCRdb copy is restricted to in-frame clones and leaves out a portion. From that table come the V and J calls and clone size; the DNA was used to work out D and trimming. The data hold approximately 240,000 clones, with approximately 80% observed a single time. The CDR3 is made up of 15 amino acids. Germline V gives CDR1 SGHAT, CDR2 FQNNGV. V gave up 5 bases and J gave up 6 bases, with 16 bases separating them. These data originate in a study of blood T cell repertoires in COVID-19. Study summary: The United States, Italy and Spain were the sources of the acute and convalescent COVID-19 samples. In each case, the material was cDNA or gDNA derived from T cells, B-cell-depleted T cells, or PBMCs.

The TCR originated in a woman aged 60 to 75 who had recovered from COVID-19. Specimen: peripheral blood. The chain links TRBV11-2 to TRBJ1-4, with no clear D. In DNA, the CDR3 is TGTGCCAGCAGCCCGACACAGACATGGGATGAAAAACTGTTTTTT. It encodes CASSPTQTWDEKLFF.